This T cell receptor beta chain was sequenced in a study of glioma-infiltrating T cells after dendritic cell vaccination. The protocol was immunoSEQ multiplex PCR, while the TCRdb copy is restricted to in-frame clones and leaves out a portion. The sample has more than 95,000 clones, nearly 90% seen once. Time point specified: after dendritic cell vaccination, including at tumor progression/relapse. Germline lookup yields CDR1 MNHNS and CDR2 SASEGT. Trimming at V came to 9 bases and at J to 6 bases, leaving 8 bases not matched to a gene. The CDR3 covers 12 residues. V gene TRBV6-1 combines with J gene TRBJ2-7; TRBD1 matches at 7 bases. Sequencing used blood, obtained after dendritic cell vaccination. The receptor was derived from a human donor with glioblastoma. The chain's CDR3 is CASLGQLSEQYF. CDR3 DNA sequence: TGTGCCAGTCTGGGACAGTTGAGCGAGCAGTACTTC.